This T cell receptor beta chain was recovered during a study of neurological immune-mediated disorders. The cDNA came from 5'RACE, which used 10-nucleotide random UMIs. Sequencing runs each generated in excess of 180 million TCR-beta sequences derived from 15-18 subjects. Each CDR3 protein is one row after TCRdb ran MiXCR on the 5' RACE reads. The sample lists fewer than 35,000 distinct CDR3 sequences, 13% occurring once. This clonotype came up many times. Its target is unknown. The length of the CDR3 is 14 residues. V gave up 2 bases and J gave up 1 base, with 9 bases separating them. Per germline, CDR1 SGHRS and CDR2 YFSETQ. Overall study results and limits: Whereas HTLV-1-associated myelopathy showed the most TCR clonal expansion, multiple sclerosis showed the least, with levels below those of healthy controls.

The time point: longitudinal time-point 2. Sequencing input: PBMCs. The receptor comes from a woman between 35 and 50 years old in good health. The V gene is TRBV5-1, the J gene TRBJ2-5; TRBD2 might be the D (5 bases). Here the CDR3 DNA reads TGCGCCAGCAGCTTACGAGGGCGCCAAGAGACCCAGTACTTC. This encodes CASSLRGRQETQYF.